These 27 T cell receptor beta chains were sequenced from one sample in a study of CXCR3-negative and CXCR3-positive naive CD8 T cells. 5' RACE with UMI labels generated the TRB cDNA libraries. TCRdb re-called the 5' RACE reads, yielding one record per CDR3 amino acid sequence without DNA. Recorded for this sample: more than 45,000 distinct CDR3 sequences. Sequenced: memory CD8+ T cells from blood. These receptors originate from a human donor in good health. Some clones in this sample may be carry-over from other donors' samples.

The CDR3 sequence: CASSDPTEYYGYTF. This chain connects TRBV7-2 to TRBJ1-2. From germline, CDR1 is SGHTA and CDR2 FQGNSA. The CDR3 has 14 amino acids.

The V gene is TRBV14, the J gene TRBJ1-1. The CDR3 contains 13 residues. Germline V gene sequence: CDR1 SGHDN, CDR2 FVKESK. CDR3 loop: CASSRLEITEAFF.

The chain uses TRBV29-1 and TRBJ2-7. The CDR3 totals 11 residues. In germline, CDR1 is SQVTM, CDR2 ANQGSEA. CDR3 in amino acids: CSVAQHYEQYF.

The rearrangement uses TRBV2 and TRBJ2-1; with no DNA, the TCRdb D assignment of TRBD1 cannot be verified. Germline V gene sequence: CDR1 SNHLY, CDR2 FYNNEI. This CDR3 comprises 16 residues. Here the CDR3 reads CASSDVGQVSYNEQFF. The complete variable domain, with remaining parts taken from reference TRBV2 and TRBJ2-1, reads EPEVTQTPSHQVTQMGQEVILRCVPISNHLYFYWYRQILGQKVEFLVSFYNNEISEKSEIFDDQFSVERPDGSNFTLKIRSTKLEDSAMYFCASSDVGQVSYNEQFFGPGTRLTVL.

The V call is TRBV24-1, the J call TRBJ2-2; as DNA is missing, the TRBD1 call by TCRdb cannot be tested. The CDR3 extends over 12 amino acids. Per germline, CDR1 KGHDR and CDR2 SFDVKD. The CDR3 loop is CATSQGRGELFF.

V and J are TRBV5-1 and TRBJ2-1; the D call from TCRdb, TRBD2, cannot be confirmed without DNA. The CDR3 spans 16 residues. Germline assignment: CDR1 SGHRS and CDR2 YFSETQ. The chain's CDR3 is CASSPRSSGGYNEQFF.

Here the CDR3 reads CSVATENPNLYGYTF. The chain has TRBV29-1 and TRBJ1-2. Germline V gene data show CDR1 as SQVTM and CDR2 as ANQGSEA. This CDR3 spans 15 amino acids.

The rearrangement uses TRBV7-9 and TRBJ1-1; TCRdb's D gene call, TRBD1, goes unchecked for lack of DNA. CDR3 length equals 13 residues. CDR1 and CDR2 from the germline V gene are SEHNR and FQNEAQ (reference sequence). CDR3 region: CASSITGLPEAFF.

This chain joins TRBV5-4 and TRBJ1-5. The CDR3 has 12 residues. CDR1 and CDR2 (germline): SGHNT, YYREEE (reference sequence). The CDR3 reads CASSLTNQPQHF.

The CDR3 is CASSLGTSLDAHLF. J is TRBJ2-1 and V is TRBV28; TCRdb lists TRBD2, though no DNA is available to test this call. From germline, CDR1 is MDHEN and CDR2 SYDVKM. The CDR3 contains 14 residues. Using reference TRBV28 and TRBJ2-1 for the parts outside the CDR3, the full variable domain is DVKVTQSSRYLVKRTGEKVFLECVQDMDHENMFWYRQDPGLGLRLIYFSYDVKMKEKGDIPEGYSVSREKKERFSLILESASTNQTSMYLCASSLGTSLDAHLFGPGTRLTVL.

The CDR3 protein is CSVPASTGELFF. J is TRBJ2-2 and V is TRBV29-1; TCRdb's assignment of TRBD2 cannot be checked, as there is no DNA. The CDR3 is 12 residues long. Germline-derived CDR1 and CDR2 are SQVTM and ANQGSEA.

The chain employs TRBV12-3 or TRBV12-4 and TRBJ2-1; TCRdb proposes TRBD1, but this gene call is untestable without DNA. The CDR3 is made up of 14 amino acids. The CDR3 region is CASSLGQGLNEQFF.

This sequence joins TRBV10-3 and TRBJ2-7; TCRdb calls TRBD1, which cannot be checked without DNA. CDR1 and CDR2 (germline): ENHRY, SYGVKD. The CDR3 loop spans 14 amino acids. The CDR3 spells CAISESGTAYEQYF.

This rearrangement joins TRBV28 to TRBJ1-5. The germline V gene has CDR1 MDHEN and CDR2 SYDVKM. The CDR3 consists of 14 residues. CDR3 residues: CASSLWGRNQPQHF.

This chain uses TRBV9 with TRBJ1-4; TCRdb gives TRBD1 as the D gene, but with no DNA this cannot be confirmed. The V gene's germline CDR1 is SGDLS and CDR2 YYNGEE. The CDR3 has 15 amino acids. CDR3 amino acids: CASSVQGATNEKLFF.

The chain joins TRBV6-5 to TRBJ1-1; as DNA is missing, the TRBD1 call by TCRdb cannot be tested. Germline CDR1 and CDR2: MNHEY and SVGAGI. This CDR3 is 16 amino acids long. CDR3 sequence: CASSPYRAIMNTEAFF.

This chain connects TRBV4-3 to TRBJ1-5; TCRdb outputs TRBD1, but without DNA this stays unchecked. This CDR3 is built from 15 residues. The germline CDR1 and CDR2 sequences are LGHNA and YSLEER. CDR3 sequence reads: CASSQRTGGNQPQHF.

This chain joins TRBV18 and TRBJ2-7; absent DNA, TCRdb's TRBD1 call cannot be checked. The CDR3 consists of 16 residues. Looked up from germline, CDR1 is KGHSH and CDR2 is LQKENI. CDR3 region: CASSPQDGGSSYEQYF. The variable domain in full, with the rest retrieved from reference TRBV18 and TRBJ2-7, is NAGVMQNPRHLVRRRGQEARLRCSPMKGHSHVYWYRQLPEEGLKFMVYLQKENIIDESGMPKERFSAEFPKEGPSILRIQQVVRGDSAAYFCASSPQDGGSSYEQYFGPGTRLTVT.

V usage is TRBV29-1 and J usage is TRBJ1-2. This CDR3 is 12 amino acids long. CDR1 and CDR2 from the germline V gene are SQVTM and ANQGSEA. The CDR3 sequence is CSVEGVDPGYTF. Based on the CDR3 plus reference TRBV29-1 and TRBJ1-2, the full variable domain is SAVISQKPSRDICQRGTSLTIQCQVDSQVTMMFWYRQQPGQSLTLIATANQGSEATYESGFVIDKFPISRPNLTFSTLTVSNMSPEDSSIYLCSVEGVDPGYTFGSGTRLTVV.

The chain uses TRBV12-3 or TRBV12-4 and TRBJ2-1; TCRdb reports TRBD1, a call that lacks DNA to check it against. The CDR3 length is 14 residues. This CDR3 reads CASSSLVGGREQFF.

The rearrangement uses TRBV29-1 and TRBJ2-7; there is no DNA to check the TCRdb D call of TRBD1. Germline CDR1 SQVTM, CDR2 ANQGSEA. The CDR3 is made up of 13 amino acids. CDR3 amino acids: CSVSGDRDYEQYF.

The chain couples TRBV7-9 to TRBJ1-1; TCRdb lists TRBD1, though no DNA is available to test this call. The CDR3 is 13 residues long. Germline assignment: CDR1 SEHNR and CDR2 FQNEAQ (reference sequence). The CDR3: CASSGGYGTEAFF.

The V call is TRBV28, the J call TRBJ2-3; TCRdb's assignment of TRBD1 cannot be checked, as there is no DNA. The CDR3 runs 16 residues. Germline assignment: CDR1 MDHEN and CDR2 SYDVKM. Here the CDR3 reads CASSLWDTRSTDTQYF.

The rearrangement joins TRBV27 to TRBJ2-7; TCRdb indicates TRBD2, and absent DNA this call remains unverified. The CDR3 loop spans 16 amino acids. Germline V gives CDR1 MNHEY, CDR2 SMNVEV (reference sequence). The CDR3: CASSPTARQVPHEQYF.

The chain couples TRBV7-9 to TRBJ2-2; TCRdb's D call of TRBD1 is untestable without DNA. This CDR3 has 15 residues. Germline V gene data show CDR1 as SEHNR and CDR2 as FQNEAQ (reference sequence). CDR3 loop: CASSSDRGYTGELFF.

The chain joins TRBV15 to TRBJ2-7; the D call from TCRdb, TRBD1, cannot be confirmed without DNA. The CDR3 sequence is 13 residues long. The V gene's germline CDR1 is LNHNV and CDR2 YYDKDF (reference sequence). The CDR3 region is CATSRDRSREQYF.

The chain employs TRBV4-1 and TRBJ1-1; with no DNA, the TCRdb D assignment of TRBD1 cannot be verified. The CDR3 covers 16 residues. CDR1 and CDR2 (germline): MGHRA, YSYEKL. CDR3 in amino acids: CASSQDRQGADTEAFF.